This TCR beta chain was sequenced during a study of cytomegalovirus exposure and HLA in healthy donors. Whole-study results and caveats: Reportedly, cytomegalovirus status was diagnosed with high sensitivity and specificity. Equally common other TCR beta chains were less clonally expanded than HLA-associated ones, a later analysis found. Sequencing likely produced, as an artifact, a cluster of highly shared sequence variants. The study recorded more than 150 TCR beta chains that were cytomegalovirus-associated.

This clone showed up just a few times. Its antigen is not identified. The PCR made use of 60 Vbeta and 13 Jbeta primers. Assay used: immunoSEQ multiplex PCR; TCRdb lists only in-frame clones, some missing. The table lists roughly 100,000 clones, just under 80% of them singletons. The CDR3 runs 19 residues. After removal of 0 bases from V and 7 bases from J, the junction contained 12 bases not matched to a gene. In germline, CDR1 is MGHRA, CDR2 YSYEKL. Specimen: PBMCs. J is TRBJ2-1 and V is TRBV4-1; 13 positions match TRBD2. The sequence derives from a man aged 25 to 40 in good health and CMV-seronegative. CDR3 in DNA: TGCGCCAGCAGCCAAGATGTGGTTGGGGGACTAGCGGGACCGAATGAGCAGTTCTTC. Translated, it gives CASSQDVVGGLAGPNEQFF.